Listed here are 17 T cell receptor beta chains from one sample, sequenced in a study of blood T cell repertoires in COVID-19. Clones were sequenced by immunoSEQ multiplex PCR, and TCRdb holds only the in-frame ones, with some missing. The data hold about 200,000 clones, with 92% observed a single time. Specimen: peripheral blood. The receptors come from a man in his thirties or forties with acute or convalescent COVID-19.

This chain joins TRBV30 and TRBJ2-2; D is unresolved. V was pared by 4 bases and J by 1 base, with 10 bases between. CDR3 length: 14 amino acids. Germline V CDR1 and CDR2: GTSNPN, SVGIG (reference sequence). The CDR3 nucleotides are TGTGCCTGGACCTTACTCCTGAACACCGGGGAGCTGTTTTTT. Amino acids: CAWTLLLNTGELFF.

The V gene is TRBV2, the J gene TRBJ1-2, with 9 bases that match TRBD1. V lost 8 bases, J lost 4 bases, and 5 bases stayed unmatched. The CDR3 is made up of 13 amino acids. Per germline, CDR1 SNHLY and CDR2 FYNNEI. The CDR3 loop reads CASGEDRGYGYTF. CDR3 nucleotide sequence: TGTGCCAGCGGGGAGGACAGGGGCTATGGCTACACCTTC.

V is TRBV18 and J is TRBJ2-1; 7 positions match TRBD2. Germline CDR1 reads KGHSH; CDR2 reads LQKENI. J was trimmed by 6 bases and V by 0 bases; bases with no gene match: 5. The length of the CDR3 is 15 residues. The CDR3 loop reads CASSPPSRGSNEQFF. The CDR3 nucleotides are TGTGCCAGCTCACCACCGTCACGCGGGAGCAATGAGCAGTTCTTC.

The chain uses TRBV19 and TRBJ1-2; the D is unclear. This CDR3 is 16 amino acids long. Germline loops: CDR1 LNHDA, CDR2 SQIVND (reference sequence). The V gene lost 2 bases and the J gene lost 8 bases, with 21 bases spanning the gap. In DNA, the CDR3 is TGTGCCAGTAGTATACGGGGTGGACTACTCCTAAGGGGCTACACCTTC. This gives the protein CASSIRGGLLLRGYTF.

The chain is built from TRBV18 and TRBJ2-4; possible D gene TRBD2, 6 bases. Deletions cut 0 bases from V and 0 bases from J, with 12 bases between. Germline V gene data show CDR1 as KGHSH and CDR2 as LQKENI. The length of the CDR3 is 17 residues. CDR3 residues: CASSPPGGILAKNIQYF. CDR3 coding DNA: TGTGCCAGCTCACCACCGGGAGGAATTCTAGCCAAAAACATTCAGTACTTC.

The chain recombines TRBV28 with TRBJ2-7; 10 positions match TRBD1. The CDR3 is 15 residues long. Germline trimming cut 1 base from V and 7 bases from J; bases unmatched to any gene: 7. Germline CDR1 is MDHEN and CDR2 is SYDVKM. The CDR3 loop is CASSLLPGTGEEQYF. In nucleotides, the CDR3 is TGTGCCAGCAGTTTATTACCCGGGACAGGGGAAGAGCAGTACTTC.

V gene TRBV6-5 combines with J gene TRBJ1-3, with no clear D. Germline lookup yields CDR1 MNHEY and CDR2 SVGAGI. V dropped 6 bases and J dropped 0 bases, with 6 bases sitting between them. This CDR3 spans 13 amino acids. The CDR3, as DNA: TGTGCCAGCAGCCAGTACTCTGGAAACACCATATATTTT. Its protein is CASSQYSGNTIYF.

J is TRBJ1-3 and V is TRBV30; possibly TRBD1 for D (6 bases). This CDR3 contains 16 residues. The V and J ends lost 0 bases and 3 bases respectively, with 15 bases between them. Germline loops: CDR1 GTSNPN, CDR2 SVGIG (reference sequence). The CDR3 nucleotides are TGTGCCTGGAGTGTACGAGGGGGTCCCCTTGGAAACACCATATATTTT. This encodes CAWSVRGGPLGNTIYF. Based on the CDR3 plus reference TRBV30 and TRBJ1-3, the full variable domain is SQTIHQWPATLVQPVGSPLSLECTVEGTSNPNLYWYRQAAGRGLQLLFYSVGIGQISSEVPQNLSASRPQDRQFILSSKKLLLSDSGFYLCAWSVRGGPLGNTIYFGEGSWLTVV.

The V call is TRBV19, the J call TRBJ1-1; 8 nucleotides align to TRBD1. This CDR3 is built from 14 residues. Trimming at V came to 5 bases and at J to 1 base, leaving 3 bases not matched to a gene. In germline, CDR1 is LNHDA, CDR2 SQIVND (reference sequence). The CDR3 DNA follows: TGTGCCAGTAGTGTGACAGGGGCGAACACTGAAGCTTTCTTT. Amino acids: CASSVTGANTEAFF.

V gene TRBV19 combines with J gene TRBJ2-3, with D hard to call. This CDR3 has 14 amino acids. From germline, CDR1 is LNHDA and CDR2 SQIVND (reference sequence). V lost 10 bases and J lost 4, with 18 bases in between. The CDR3 DNA follows: TGTGCCACCTCTTTCTCGCAGTTTTCAGATACGCAGTATTTT. Translation: CATSFSQFSDTQYF.

V gene TRBV3-1 (or the pseudogene TRBV3-2) combines with J gene TRBJ2-2, with TRBD2 matching over 13 bases. CDR1 and CDR2 (germline): LGHDT, YNNKEL (reference sequence). V trimming: 0 bases; J trimming: 4 bases; junction bases outside the gene matches: 14. The CDR3 runs 21 residues. Here the CDR3 reads CASSQDPTSGGSRPGTGELFF. Written as DNA, the CDR3 is TGTGCCAGCAGCCAAGACCCGACTAGCGGGGGGTCCAGACCGGGCACCGGGGAGCTGTTTTTT.

This clone was recorded a few times. This chain joins TRBV5-1 and TRBJ2-3; the D gene is possibly TRBD2 (5 bases). V lost 4 bases and J 6 bases, leaving 12 bases between the germline ends. The CDR3 length is 13 residues. Germline CDR1 is SGHRS and CDR2 is YFSETQ. CDR3 sequence (DNA): TGCGCCAGCAGCGGACGACTAAGGGATACGCAGTATTTT. As protein: CASSGRLRDTQYF.

The gene calls are TRBV4-2 and TRBJ2-4; TRBD1 agrees at 8 bases. With 4 bases clipped from V and 7 bases from J, the junction kept 3 bases outside the gene matches. Germline V gene data show CDR1 as LGHNA and CDR2 as YNFKEQ. This CDR3 has 13 amino acids. In DNA form, the CDR3 reads TGTGCCAGCAGCCCTACAGGGGGGAACATTCAGTACTTC. Its translation is CASSPTGGNIQYF.

This chain links TRBV29-1 with TRBJ2-2, with D unclear. There are 11 residues in the CDR3. Germline loops: CDR1 SQVTM, CDR2 ANQGSEA. Trimming cost V 4 bases and J 6 bases, with 6 bases left between them. The DNA of the CDR3 is TGCAGCGTTGGCAGGTCCGGGGAGCTGTTTTTT. Translation: CSVGRSGELFF.

The V call is TRBV19, the J call TRBJ1-3; D ambiguous. CDR3 length equals 15 residues. The V gene's germline CDR1 is LNHDA and CDR2 SQIVND (reference sequence). V gave up 4 bases and J gave up 0 bases, with 10 bases separating them. Here the CDR3 DNA reads TGTGCCAGTAGTAGGGCACGGAACTCTGGAAACACCATATATTTT. As protein: CASSRARNSGNTIYF.

The chain couples TRBV5-1 to TRBJ1-2; 10 nucleotides align to TRBD1. The CDR3 length is 15 residues. With 4 bases clipped from V and 8 bases from J, the junction kept 11 bases outside the gene matches. Per germline, CDR1 SGHRS and CDR2 YFSETQ. CDR3 sequence reads: CASSLTTGGAGGYTF. For the CDR3, the DNA is TGCGCCAGCAGCCTAACGACAGGGGGCGCGGGAGGCTACACCTTC.

The rearrangement links TRBV11-3 to TRBJ2-7; D is possibly TRBD1 (5 bases). The V end lost 9 bases, the J end lost 1 base, and 25 bases lay between the germline ends. Germline V gene sequence: CDR1 SGHNT, CDR2 YENEEA. The CDR3 is 17 residues long. The CDR3 region is CARPRIGHRRQSYEQYF. In DNA, the CDR3 is TGTGCCAGGCCGAGGATCGGGCACAGAAGACAGTCCTACGAGCAGTACTTC.